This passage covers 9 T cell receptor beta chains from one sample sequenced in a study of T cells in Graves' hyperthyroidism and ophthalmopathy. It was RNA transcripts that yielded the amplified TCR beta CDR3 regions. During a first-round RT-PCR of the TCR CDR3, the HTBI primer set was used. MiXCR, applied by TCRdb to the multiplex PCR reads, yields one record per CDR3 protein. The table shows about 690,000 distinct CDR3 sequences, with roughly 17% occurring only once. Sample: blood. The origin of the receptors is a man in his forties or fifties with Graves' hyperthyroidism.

The chain's CDR3 is CASSLYRDRATEQYF. The CDR3 nucleotides are TGTGCCAGCAGCCTATACCGGGACAGGGCTACCGAGCAGTACTTC. The chain uses TRBV7-9 and TRBJ2-7; 9 bases map to TRBD1. There are 15 residues in the CDR3. V lost 5 bases to trimming and J lost 6 bases; unmatched junction nucleotides: 11. CDR1 and CDR2 (germline): SEHNR, FQNEAQ (reference sequence).

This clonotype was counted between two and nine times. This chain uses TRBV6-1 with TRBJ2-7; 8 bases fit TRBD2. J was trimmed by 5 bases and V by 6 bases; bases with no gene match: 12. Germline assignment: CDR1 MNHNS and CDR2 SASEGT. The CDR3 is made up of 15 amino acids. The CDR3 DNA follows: TGTGCCAGCAGCGCCAGGGGCGCGGGAGGCGACGAGCAGTACTTC. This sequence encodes CASSARGAGGDEQYF.

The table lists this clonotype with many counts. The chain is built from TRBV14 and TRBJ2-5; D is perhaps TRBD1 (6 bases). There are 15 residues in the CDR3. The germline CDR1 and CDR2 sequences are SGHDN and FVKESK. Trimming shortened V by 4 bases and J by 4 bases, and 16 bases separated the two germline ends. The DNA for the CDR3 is TGTGCCAGCAGCCGCCTGGTGGGGACATTAGAGACCCAGTACTTC. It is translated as CASSRLVGTLETQYF.

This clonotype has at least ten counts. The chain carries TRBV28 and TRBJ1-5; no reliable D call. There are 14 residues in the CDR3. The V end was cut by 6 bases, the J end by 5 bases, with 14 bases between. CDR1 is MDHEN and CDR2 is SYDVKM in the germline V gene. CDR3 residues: CASRGGFADQPQHF. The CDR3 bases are TGTGCCAGCAGAGGAGGATTTGCGGATCAGCCCCAGCATTTT. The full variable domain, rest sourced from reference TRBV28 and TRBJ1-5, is DVKVTQSSRYLVKRTGEKVFLECVQDMDHENMFWYRQDPGLGLRLIYFSYDVKMKEKGDIPEGYSVSREKKERFSLILESASTNQTSMYLCASRGGFADQPQHFGDGTRLSIL.

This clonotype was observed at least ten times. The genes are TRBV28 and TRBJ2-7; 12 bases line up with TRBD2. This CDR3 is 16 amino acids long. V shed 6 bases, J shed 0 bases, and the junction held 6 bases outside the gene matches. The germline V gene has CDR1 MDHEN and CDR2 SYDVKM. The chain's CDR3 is CASRTSGSPSSYEQYF. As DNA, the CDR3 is TGTGCCAGCAGGACTAGCGGGAGCCCCAGCTCCTACGAGCAGTACTTC.

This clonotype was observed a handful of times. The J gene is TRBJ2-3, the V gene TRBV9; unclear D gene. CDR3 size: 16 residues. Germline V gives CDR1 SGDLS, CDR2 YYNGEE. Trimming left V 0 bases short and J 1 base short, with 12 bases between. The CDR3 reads CASSVESQLRTDTQYF. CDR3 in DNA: TGTGCCAGCAGCGTAGAGTCCCAACTACGCACAGATACGCAGTATTTT.

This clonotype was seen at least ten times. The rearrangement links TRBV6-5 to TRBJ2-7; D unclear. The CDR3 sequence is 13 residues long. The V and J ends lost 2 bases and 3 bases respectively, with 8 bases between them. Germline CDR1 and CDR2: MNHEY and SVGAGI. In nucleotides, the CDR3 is TGTGCCAGCAGTTACCACGGATACTACGAGCAGTACTTC. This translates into CASSYHGYYEQYF.

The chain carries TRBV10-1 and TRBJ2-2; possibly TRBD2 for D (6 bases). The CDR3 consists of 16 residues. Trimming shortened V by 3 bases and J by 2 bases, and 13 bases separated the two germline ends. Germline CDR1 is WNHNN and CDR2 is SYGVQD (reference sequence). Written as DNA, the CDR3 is TGCGCCAGCAGTGATTTGTTCGGGGGTAACACCGGGGAGCTGTTTTTT. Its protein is CASSDLFGGNTGELFF.

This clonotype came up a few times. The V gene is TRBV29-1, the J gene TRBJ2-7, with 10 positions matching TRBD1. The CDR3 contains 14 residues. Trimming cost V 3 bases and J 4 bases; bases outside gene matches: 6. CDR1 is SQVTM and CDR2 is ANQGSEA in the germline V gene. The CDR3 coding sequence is TGCAGCGTTGAGTCCGGGACAGGGGCTTACGAGCAGTACTTC. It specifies CSVESGTGAYEQYF.